This is a list of T cell receptor beta chains from one sample in a study of blood T cells in healthy people across ages. TCRdb re-called the 5' RACE reads through MiXCR, storing one row per CDR3 protein. The top ten clones hold approximately 7.9% of a sample with over a million distinct CDR3 sequences, 42% of them seen once. Source material: blood. These receptors originate from a woman aged 18-29 years in good health. The CDR3 runs from the conserved cysteine through the conserved F or W. Each record gives: clone size, D gene, J gene, V gene, CDR3 DNA, CDR3 protein. A D gene is named only where the DNA matches it firmly. The listing skips clone size in some rows; elsewhere it reads once, few, many or a size class.

clone size: few; D gene: -; J gene: TRBJ1-2; V gene: TRBV18; CDR3 DNA: TGTGCCAGCTCACCACTGGACACACAAACTATCCCTAACTATGGCTACACCTTC; CDR3 protein: CASSPLDTQTIPNYGYTF
clone size: -; D gene: TRBD1; J gene: TRBJ1-2; V gene: TRBV4-1; CDR3 DNA: TGCGCCAGCAGCCAAGATATGACTGGGACAGGGGCGTTCTATGGCTACACCTTC; CDR3 protein: CASSQDMTGTGAFYGYTF
clone size: -; D gene: -; J gene: TRBJ1-1; V gene: TRBV3-1; CDR3 DNA: TGTGCCAGCAGCCAAGAGGGATTGTGGAACACTGAAGCTTTCTTT; CDR3 protein: CASSQEGLWNTEAFF
clone size: -; D gene: -; J gene: TRBJ2-1; V gene: TRBV20-1; CDR3 DNA: TGCAGTGTCGGTGAGCCCAGACACAATGAGCAGTTCTTC; CDR3 protein: CSVGEPRHNEQFF
clone size: many; D gene: TRBD2; J gene: TRBJ2-1; V gene: TRBV20-1; CDR3 DNA: TGCAGTGCTAGAGATCTAGCGGGGGGCTCCTACAATGAGCAGTTCTTC; CDR3 protein: CSARDLAGGSYNEQFF
clone size: -; D gene: TRBD2; J gene: TRBJ2-7; V gene: TRBV6-5; CDR3 DNA: TGTGCCAGCAGTTACGGGGCTAGCGGGAGGCGGGGCTACGAGCAGTACTTC; CDR3 protein: CASSYGASGRRGYEQYF
clone size: few; D gene: TRBD1; J gene: TRBJ1-4; V gene: TRBV20-1; CDR3 DNA: TGCAGTGCTGGACAGGGGGCGGAAGGGGAAAAACTGTTTTTT; CDR3 protein: CSAGQGAEGEKLFF
clone size: -; D gene: TRBD1; J gene: TRBJ1-5; V gene: TRBV6-5; CDR3 DNA: TGTGCCAGCAGTTACGCCGGGGACAGGGGCAATCAGCCCCAGCATTTT; CDR3 protein: CASSYAGDRGNQPQHF
clone size: -; D gene: -; J gene: TRBJ2-4; V gene: TRBV28; CDR3 DNA: TGTGCCAGCAGCCCCTCGAAAGCCATTCAGTACTTC; CDR3 protein: CASSPSKAIQYF
clone size: few; D gene: -; J gene: TRBJ1-2; V gene: TRBV28; CDR3 DNA: TGTGCCTACGAGACTACTCAGGGCTATGGCTACACCTTC; CDR3 protein: CAYETTQGYGYTF
clone size: -; D gene: TRBD2; J gene: TRBJ2-3; V gene: TRBV4-1; CDR3 DNA: TGCGCCAGCAGCCAATGGGCTAGCGGGAGCACAGATACGCAGTATTTT; CDR3 protein: CASSQWASGSTDTQYF
clone size: few; D gene: TRBD2; J gene: TRBJ2-1; V gene: TRBV6-5; CDR3 DNA: TGTGCCAGCAGTTGGGCGGGACTAGCGGGGGGGAATGAGCAGTTCTTC; CDR3 protein: CASSWAGLAGGNEQFF
clone size: few; D gene: TRBD2; J gene: TRBJ2-1; V gene: TRBV6-2/TRBV6-3; CDR3 DNA: TGTGCCACCCTACCCGGGACTAGCGGATACAATGAGCAGTTCTTC; CDR3 protein: CATLPGTSGYNEQFF
clone size: -; D gene: TRBD1; J gene: TRBJ2-1; V gene: TRBV9; CDR3 DNA: TGTGCCAGCAGCTTAAGGTTGACAGGGGGCTCTGACAATGAGCAGTTCTTC; CDR3 protein: CASSLRLTGGSDNEQFF
clone size: -; D gene: TRBD2; J gene: TRBJ2-5; V gene: TRBV20-1; CDR3 DNA: TGCAGTGCTAGAGATCCGGCGAAGGGGAGGGAAGAGACCCAGTACTTC; CDR3 protein: CSARDPAKGREETQYF
clone size: -; D gene: -; J gene: TRBJ2-1; V gene: TRBV6-1; CDR3 DNA: TGTGCCAGTAGGCCTGAAACTAGCAATGAGCAGTTCTTC; CDR3 protein: CASRPETSNEQFF
clone size: few; D gene: TRBD2; J gene: TRBJ2-7; V gene: TRBV6-5; CDR3 DNA: TGTGCCAGCAGTTACGAAGCTAGCGGGGGGGCGTTCTCCTACGAGCAGTACTTC; CDR3 protein: CASSYEASGGAFSYEQYF
clone size: -; D gene: -; J gene: TRBJ1-1; V gene: TRBV12-3/TRBV12-4; CDR3 DNA: TGTGCCAGCAGTTTAGCGGCGGGCCTGATGAACACTGAAGCTTTCTTT; CDR3 protein: CASSLAAGLMNTEAFF
clone size: -; D gene: TRBD1; J gene: TRBJ1-5; V gene: TRBV20-1; CDR3 DNA: TGCAGTGCCGAGGGACAGGCTGAGAGTCAGCCCCAGCATTTT; CDR3 protein: CSAEGQAESQPQHF
clone size: few; D gene: TRBD2; J gene: TRBJ2-1; V gene: TRBV7-2; CDR3 DNA: TGTGCCAGCAGCTTTGGCACTAGCGGGAGCGCCCTTTACAATGAGCAGTTCTTC; CDR3 protein: CASSFGTSGSALYNEQFF
clone size: few; D gene: -; J gene: TRBJ1-2; V gene: TRBV20-1; CDR3 DNA: TGCAGTGCTGGGGGACCTCGAGGCTACACCTTC; CDR3 protein: CSAGGPRGYTF
clone size: few; D gene: TRBD1; J gene: TRBJ2-1; V gene: TRBV20-1; CDR3 DNA: TGCAGTGCTAGAGCTGGGACAGGGTTATCCTACAATGAGCAGTTCTTC; CDR3 protein: CSARAGTGLSYNEQFF
clone size: -; D gene: -; J gene: TRBJ2-7; V gene: TRBV6-1; CDR3 DNA: TGTGCCAGCAGAGCTCCCGGGACACTCTCCTACGAGCAGTACTTC; CDR3 protein: CASRAPGTLSYEQYF